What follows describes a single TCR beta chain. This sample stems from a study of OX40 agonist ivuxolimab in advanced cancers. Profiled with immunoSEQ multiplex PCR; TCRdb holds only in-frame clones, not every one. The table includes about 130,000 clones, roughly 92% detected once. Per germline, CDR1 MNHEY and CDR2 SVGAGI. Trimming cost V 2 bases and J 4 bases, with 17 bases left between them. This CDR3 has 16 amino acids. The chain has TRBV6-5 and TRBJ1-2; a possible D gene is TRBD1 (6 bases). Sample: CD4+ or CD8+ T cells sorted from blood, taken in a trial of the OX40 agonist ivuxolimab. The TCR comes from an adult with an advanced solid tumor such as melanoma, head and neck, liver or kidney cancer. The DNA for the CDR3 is TGTGCCAGCAGTTACCGCCGACAGGCGCTACGCTATGGCTACACCTTC. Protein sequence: CASSYRRQALRYGYTF.